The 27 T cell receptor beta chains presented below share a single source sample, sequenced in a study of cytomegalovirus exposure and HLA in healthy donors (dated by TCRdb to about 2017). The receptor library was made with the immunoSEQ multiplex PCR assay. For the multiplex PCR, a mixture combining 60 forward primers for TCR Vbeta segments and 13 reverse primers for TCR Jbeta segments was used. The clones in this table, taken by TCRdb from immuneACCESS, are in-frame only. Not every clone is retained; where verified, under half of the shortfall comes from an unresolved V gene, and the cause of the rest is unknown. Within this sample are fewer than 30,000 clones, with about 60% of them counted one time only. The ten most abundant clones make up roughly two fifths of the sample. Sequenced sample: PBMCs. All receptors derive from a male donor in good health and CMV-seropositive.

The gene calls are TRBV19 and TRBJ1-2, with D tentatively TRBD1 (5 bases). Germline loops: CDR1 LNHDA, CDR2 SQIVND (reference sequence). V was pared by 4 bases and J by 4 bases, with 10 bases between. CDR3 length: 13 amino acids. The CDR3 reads CASSSQGSYGYTF. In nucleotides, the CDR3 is TGTGCCAGTAGTAGCCAGGGAAGCTATGGCTACACCTTC.

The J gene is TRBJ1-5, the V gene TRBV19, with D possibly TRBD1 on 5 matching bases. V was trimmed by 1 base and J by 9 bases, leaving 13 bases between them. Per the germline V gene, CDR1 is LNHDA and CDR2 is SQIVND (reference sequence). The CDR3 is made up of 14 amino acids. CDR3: CASSIGDGGRPQHF. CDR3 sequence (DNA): TGTGCCAGTAGTATAGGGGACGGGGGTAGGCCCCAGCATTTT.

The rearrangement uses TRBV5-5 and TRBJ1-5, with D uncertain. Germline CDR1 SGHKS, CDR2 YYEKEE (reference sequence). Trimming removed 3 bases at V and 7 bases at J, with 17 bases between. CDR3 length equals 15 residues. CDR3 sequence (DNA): TGTGCCAGCAGCTCGAGCGGACTAAGCGGCCAGCCCCAGCATTTT. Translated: CASSSSGLSGQPQHF. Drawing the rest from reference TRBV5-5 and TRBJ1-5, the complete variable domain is DAGVTQSPTHLIKTRGQQVTLRCSPISGHKSVSWYQQVLGQGPQFIFQYYEKEERGRGNFPDRFSARQFPNYSSELNVNALLLGDSALYLCASSSSGLSGQPQHFGDGTRLSIL.

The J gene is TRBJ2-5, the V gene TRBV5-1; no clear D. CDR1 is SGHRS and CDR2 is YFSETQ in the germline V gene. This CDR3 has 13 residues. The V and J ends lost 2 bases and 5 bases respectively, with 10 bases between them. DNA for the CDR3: TGCGCCAGCAGCTTAAGTCCGAGCGAGACCCAGTACTTC. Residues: CASSLSPSETQYF.

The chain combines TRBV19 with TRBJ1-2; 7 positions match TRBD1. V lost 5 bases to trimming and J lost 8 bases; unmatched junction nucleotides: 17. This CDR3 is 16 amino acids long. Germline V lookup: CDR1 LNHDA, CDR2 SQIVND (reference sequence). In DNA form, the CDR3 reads TGTGCCAGTAGTGACCCCCAGAAAGGGGGCGCGCGGGGCTACACCTTC. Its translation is CASSDPQKGGARGYTF.

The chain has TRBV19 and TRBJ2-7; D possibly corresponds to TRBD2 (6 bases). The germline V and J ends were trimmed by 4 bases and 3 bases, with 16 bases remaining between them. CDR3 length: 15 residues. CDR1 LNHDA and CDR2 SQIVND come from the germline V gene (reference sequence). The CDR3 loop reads CASSNTGTAIYEQYF. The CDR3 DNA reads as TGTGCCAGTAGTAACACCGGGACTGCCATCTACGAGCAGTACTTC.

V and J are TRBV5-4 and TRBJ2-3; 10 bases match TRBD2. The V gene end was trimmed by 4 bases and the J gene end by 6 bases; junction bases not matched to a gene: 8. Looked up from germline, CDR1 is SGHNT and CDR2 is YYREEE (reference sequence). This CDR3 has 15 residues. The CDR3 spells CASSHTSGATDTQYF. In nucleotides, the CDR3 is TGTGCCAGCAGCCACACTAGCGGGGCAACCGATACGCAGTATTTT. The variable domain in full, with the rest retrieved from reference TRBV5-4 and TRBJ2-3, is ETGVTQSPTHLIKTRGQQVTLRCSSQSGHNTVSWYQQALGQGPQFIFQYYREEENGRGNFPPRFSGLQFPNYSSELNVNALELDDSALYLCASSHTSGATDTQYFGPGTRLTVL.

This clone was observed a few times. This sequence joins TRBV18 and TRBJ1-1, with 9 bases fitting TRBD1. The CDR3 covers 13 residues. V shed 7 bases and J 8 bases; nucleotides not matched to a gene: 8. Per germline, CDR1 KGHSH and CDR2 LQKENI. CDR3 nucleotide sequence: TGTGCCAGCTTCACAGGGGGCAATACAGAAGCTTTCTTT. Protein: CASFTGGNTEAFF.

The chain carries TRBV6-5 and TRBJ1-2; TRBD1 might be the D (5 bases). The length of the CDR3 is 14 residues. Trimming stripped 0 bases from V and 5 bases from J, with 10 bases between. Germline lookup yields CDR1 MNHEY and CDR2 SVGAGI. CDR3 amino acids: CASSYSPGRYGYTF. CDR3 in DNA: TGTGCCAGCAGTTACTCGCCAGGGAGGTATGGCTACACCTTC.

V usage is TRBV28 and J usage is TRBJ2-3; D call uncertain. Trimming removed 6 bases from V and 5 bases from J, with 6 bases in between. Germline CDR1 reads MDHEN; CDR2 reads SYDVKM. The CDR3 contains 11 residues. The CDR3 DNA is TGTGCCAGCAGCCCAGGAGATACGCAGTATTTT. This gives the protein CASSPGDTQYF.

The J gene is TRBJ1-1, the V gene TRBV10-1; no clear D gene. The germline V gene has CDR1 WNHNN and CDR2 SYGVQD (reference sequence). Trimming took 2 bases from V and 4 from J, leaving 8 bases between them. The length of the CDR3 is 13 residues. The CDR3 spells CASSEGTSTEAFF. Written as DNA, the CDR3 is TGCGCCAGCAGTGAGGGCACATCCACTGAAGCTTTCTTT.

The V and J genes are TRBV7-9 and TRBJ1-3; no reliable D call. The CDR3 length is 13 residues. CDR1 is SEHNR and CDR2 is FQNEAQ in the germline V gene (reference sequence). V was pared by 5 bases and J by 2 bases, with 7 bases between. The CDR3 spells CASSGGTGNTIYF. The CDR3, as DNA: TGTGCCAGCAGCGGCGGGACTGGAAACACCATATATTTT.

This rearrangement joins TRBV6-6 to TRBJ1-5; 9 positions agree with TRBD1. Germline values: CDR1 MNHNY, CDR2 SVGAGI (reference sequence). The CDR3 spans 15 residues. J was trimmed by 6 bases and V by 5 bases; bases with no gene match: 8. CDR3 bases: TGTGCCAGCAGTCCGGGGACAGGGTTCGGTCAGCCCCAGCATTTT. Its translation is CASSPGTGFGQPQHF.

In DNA form, the CDR3 reads TGTGCCAGCAGCTTCCAAGCTAGCCCCGGGGAGCTGTTTTTT. Its protein is CASSFQASPGELFF. The chain links TRBV7-6 to TRBJ2-2; TRBD2 might be the D (5 bases). The CDR3 consists of 14 residues. CDR1 and CDR2 from the germline V gene are SGHVS and FNYEAQ. V dropped 3 bases and J dropped 6 bases, with 11 bases sitting between them. Using reference TRBV7-6 and TRBJ2-2 for the parts outside the CDR3, the full variable domain is GAGVSQSPRYKVTKRGQDVALRCDPISGHVSLYWYRQALGQGPEFLTYFNYEAQQDKSGLPNDRFSAERPEGSISTLTIQRTEQRDSAMYRCASSFQASPGELFFGEGSRLTVL.

The CDR3 coding sequence is TGTGCCAGCAGTTACCCACCCGTGAGTGGAGAGACCCAGTACTTC. Translated: CASSYPPVSGETQYF. This chain uses TRBV6-6 with TRBJ2-5; D ambiguous. The germline CDR1 and CDR2 sequences are MNHNY and SVGAGI (reference sequence). V lost 2 bases and J lost 4, with 14 bases in between. This CDR3 has 15 residues.

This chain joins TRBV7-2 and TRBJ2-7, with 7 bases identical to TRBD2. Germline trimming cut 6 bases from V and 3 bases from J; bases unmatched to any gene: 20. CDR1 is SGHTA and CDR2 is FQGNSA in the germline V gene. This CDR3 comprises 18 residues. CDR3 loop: CASRPGLAGVGTYYEQYF. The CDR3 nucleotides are TGTGCCAGCAGGCCCGGGTTAGCGGGCGTTGGAACCTACTACGAGCAGTACTTC.

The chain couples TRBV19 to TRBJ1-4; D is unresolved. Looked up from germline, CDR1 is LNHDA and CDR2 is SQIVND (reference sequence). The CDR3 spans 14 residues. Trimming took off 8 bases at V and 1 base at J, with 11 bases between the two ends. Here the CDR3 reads CASGGLGTNEKLFF. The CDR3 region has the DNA TGTGCCAGTGGCGGACTCGGAACTAATGAAAAACTGTTTTTT.

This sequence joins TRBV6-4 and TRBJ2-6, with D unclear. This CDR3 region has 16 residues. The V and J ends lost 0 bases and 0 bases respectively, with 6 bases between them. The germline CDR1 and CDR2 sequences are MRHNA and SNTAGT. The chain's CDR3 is CASSDSHGSGANVLTF. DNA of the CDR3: TGTGCCAGCAGTGACTCTCACGGCTCTGGGGCCAACGTCCTGACTTTC.

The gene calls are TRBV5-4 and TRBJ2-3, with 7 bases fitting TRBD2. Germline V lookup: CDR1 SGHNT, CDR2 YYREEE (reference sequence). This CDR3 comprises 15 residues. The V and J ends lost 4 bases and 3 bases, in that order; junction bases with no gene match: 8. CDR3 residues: CASSPAGRTTDTQYF. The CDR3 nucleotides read TGTGCCAGCAGCCCAGCGGGGAGAACTACAGATACGCAGTATTTT.

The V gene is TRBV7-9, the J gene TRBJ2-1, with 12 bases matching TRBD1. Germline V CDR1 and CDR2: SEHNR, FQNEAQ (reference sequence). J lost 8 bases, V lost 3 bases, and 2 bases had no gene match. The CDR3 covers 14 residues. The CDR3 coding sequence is TGTGCCAGCAGCTTCGGGACAGGGGGCGATGAGCAGTTCTTC. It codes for CASSFGTGGDEQFF.

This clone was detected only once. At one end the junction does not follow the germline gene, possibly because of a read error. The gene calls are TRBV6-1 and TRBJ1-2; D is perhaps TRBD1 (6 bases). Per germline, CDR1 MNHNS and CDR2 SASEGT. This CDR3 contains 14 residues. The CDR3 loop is CASSASGQNSGYTF. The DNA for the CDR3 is TGTGCCAGCAGTGCATCGGGACAAAACTCTGGCTACACCTTC.

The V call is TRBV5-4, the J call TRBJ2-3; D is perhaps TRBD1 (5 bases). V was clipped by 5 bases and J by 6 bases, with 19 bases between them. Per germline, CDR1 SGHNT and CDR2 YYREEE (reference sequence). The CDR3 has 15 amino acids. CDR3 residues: CASRGIGVPLDTQYF. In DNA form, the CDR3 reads TGTGCCAGCAGGGGGATAGGGGTCCCGCTGGATACGCAGTATTTT.

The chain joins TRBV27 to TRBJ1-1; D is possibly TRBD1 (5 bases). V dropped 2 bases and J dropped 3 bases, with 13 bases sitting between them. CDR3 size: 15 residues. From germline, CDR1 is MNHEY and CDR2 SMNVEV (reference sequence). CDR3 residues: CASSLDRTPHTEAFF. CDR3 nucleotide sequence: TGTGCCAGCAGTTTAGACCGGACACCCCACACTGAAGCTTTCTTT.

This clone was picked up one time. CDR3 nucleotides: TGTGCCAGCAGCTTTGCCGGGACACCTGAAAAACTGTTTTTT. Amino acid sequence: CASSFAGTPEKLFF. V usage is TRBV11-2 and J usage is TRBJ1-4; a weak D match, TRBD1 (6 bases). The CDR3 contains 14 residues. CDR1 and CDR2 (germline): SGHAT, FQNNGV. V was pared by 3 bases and J by 7 bases, with 12 bases between.

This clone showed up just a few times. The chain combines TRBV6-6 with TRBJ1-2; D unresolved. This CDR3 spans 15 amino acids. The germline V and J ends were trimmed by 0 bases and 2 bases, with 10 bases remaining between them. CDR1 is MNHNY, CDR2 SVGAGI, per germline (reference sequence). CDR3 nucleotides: TGTGCCAGCAGTTACTCGAGTGTGCTCAACTATGGCTACACCTTC. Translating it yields CASSYSSVLNYGYTF.

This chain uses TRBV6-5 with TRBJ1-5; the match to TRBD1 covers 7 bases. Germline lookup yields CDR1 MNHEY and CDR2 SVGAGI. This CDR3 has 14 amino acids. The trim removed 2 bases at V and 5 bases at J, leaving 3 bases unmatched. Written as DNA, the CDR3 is TGTGCCAGCAGTTACGGCAGGGGGGATCAGCCCCAGCATTTT. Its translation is CASSYGRGDQPQHF.

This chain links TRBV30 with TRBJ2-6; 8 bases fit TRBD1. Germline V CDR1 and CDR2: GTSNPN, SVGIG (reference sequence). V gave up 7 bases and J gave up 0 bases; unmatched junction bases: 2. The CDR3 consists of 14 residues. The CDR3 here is CALDRASGANVLTF. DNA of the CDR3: TGTGCCTTGGACAGGGCCTCTGGGGCCAACGTCCTGACTTTC. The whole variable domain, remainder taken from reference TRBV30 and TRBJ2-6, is SQTIHQWPATLVQPVGSPLSLECTVEGTSNPNLYWYRQAAGRGLQLLFYSVGIGQISSEVPQNLSASRPQDRQFILSSKKLLLSDSGFYLCALDRASGANVLTFGAGSRLTVL.